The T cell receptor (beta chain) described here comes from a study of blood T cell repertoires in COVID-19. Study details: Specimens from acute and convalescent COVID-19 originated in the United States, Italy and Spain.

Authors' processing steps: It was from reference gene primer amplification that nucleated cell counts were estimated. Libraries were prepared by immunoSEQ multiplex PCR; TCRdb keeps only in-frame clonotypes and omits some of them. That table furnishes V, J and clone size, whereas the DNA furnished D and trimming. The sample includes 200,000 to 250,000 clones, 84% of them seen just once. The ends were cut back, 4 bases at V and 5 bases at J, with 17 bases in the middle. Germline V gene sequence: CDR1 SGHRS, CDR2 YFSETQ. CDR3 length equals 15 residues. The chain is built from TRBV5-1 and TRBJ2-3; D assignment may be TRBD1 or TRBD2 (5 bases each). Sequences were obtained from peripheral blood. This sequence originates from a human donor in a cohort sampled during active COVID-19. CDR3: CASSLGPGAEDTQYF. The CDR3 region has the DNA TGCGCCAGCAGCCTGGGACCAGGAGCGGAAGATACGCAGTATTTT. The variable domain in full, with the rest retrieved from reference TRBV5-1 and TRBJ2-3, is KAGVTQTPRYLIKTRGQQVTLSCSPISGHRSVSWYQQTPGQGLQFLFEYFSETQRNKGNFPGRFSGRQFSNSRSEMNVSTLELGDSALYLCASSLGPGAEDTQYFGPGTRLTVL.